This T cell receptor (beta chain) was documented in a study of blood T cell repertoires in COVID-19. Overall study context: From T cells, B-cell-depleted T cells, or PBMCs came the material, which was cDNA or gDNA.

The length of the CDR3 is 14 residues. CDR1 is LNHNV, CDR2 YYDKDF, per germline (reference sequence). V dropped 1 base and J dropped 3 bases, with 10 bases sitting between them. TCRdb keeps only in-frame clones here, not all; method: immunoSEQ multiplex PCR. This table has 150,000 to 190,000 clones, 88% appearing once. This clonotype was obtained from a woman aged 70-85 years with acute or convalescent COVID-19. Sequencing was carried out using peripheral blood. The V gene is TRBV15, the J gene TRBJ2-7; D may be TRBD1 (6 bases). In DNA, the CDR3 is TGTGCCACCAGCAGAGGAGACAGGAACTACGAGCAGTACTTC. It translates to CATSRGDRNYEQYF.